The 27 T cell receptor beta chains listed next were all sequenced from one sample in a study of blood T cells in healthy people across ages. A sample-barcoded 5' primer and a J-beta primer mix were used in a second PCR of about 6 to 11 cycles. TCRdb analysed the 5' RACE reads with MiXCR anew, one entry per CDR3 protein. The table shows 580,000 or so distinct CDR3 sequences, with around half occurring only once. The sample taken for sequencing was blood. These receptor sequences come from an elderly man in good health.

This clonotype turned up a few times. Here the CDR3 reads CASSLEVGVGNIQYF. DNA of the CDR3: TGTGCCAGCAGCTTAGAGGTTGGGGTAGGGAACATTCAGTACTTC. The gene calls are TRBV7-2 and TRBJ2-4; D remains unclear. The germline gives CDR1 SGHTA, CDR2 FQGNSA. The CDR3 spans 15 residues. V was trimmed by 1 base and J by 7 bases, leaving 14 bases between them.

This clonotype was seen just once. The chain carries TRBV11-2 and TRBJ2-1; D uncertain. The germline V and J ends were trimmed by 0 bases and 9 bases, with 12 bases remaining between them. The V gene's germline CDR1 is SGHAT and CDR2 FQNNGV. The length of the CDR3 is 14 residues. For the CDR3, the DNA is TGTGCCAGCAGCTTAGATCGCCTAGAGGTTGAGCAGTTCTTC. It specifies CASSLDRLEVEQFF.

The chain employs TRBV6-6 and TRBJ1-3; D not resolved. Germline lookup yields CDR1 MNHNY and CDR2 SVGAGI (reference sequence). Trimming stripped 0 bases from V and 0 bases from J, with 6 bases between. The CDR3 is 15 amino acids. The CDR3 DNA follows: TGTGCCAGCAGTTACTCGCAAGGCTCTGGAAACACCATATATTTT. This encodes CASSYSQGSGNTIYF.

The rearrangement uses TRBV10-3 and TRBJ2-1; 7 nucleotides match TRBD1. Germline loops: CDR1 ENHRY, CDR2 SYGVKD. The V segment lost 6 bases and the J segment 8 bases; nucleotides outside the gene matches: 10. The CDR3 covers 14 residues. CDR3 sequence: CAISLGTATYEQFF. The CDR3 DNA sequence: TGTGCCATCAGCCTCGGGACAGCCACCTATGAGCAGTTCTTC.

The chain employs TRBV7-9 and TRBJ2-1, with 12 bases aligning to TRBD2. Trimming removed 5 bases from V and 3 bases from J; junction bases left unmatched: 5. The germline CDR1 and CDR2 sequences are SEHNR and FQNEAQ (reference sequence). This CDR3 is 16 amino acids long. Here the CDR3 reads CASSPSLAGGYNEQFF. CDR3 in DNA: TGTGCCAGCAGCCCTTCACTAGCGGGAGGCTACAATGAGCAGTTCTTC.

This clonotype was counted between two and nine times. This chain links TRBV6-6 with TRBJ1-4, with TRBD1 as a possible D gene (5 bases). V dropped 6 bases and J dropped 3 bases, with 11 bases sitting between them. The CDR3 contains 14 residues. Germline V gene lookup returns CDR1 MNHNY and CDR2 SVGAGI (reference sequence). Written as DNA, the CDR3 is TGTGCCAGCAGACAAGACAGTTCTAATGAAAAACTGTTTTTT. It specifies CASRQDSSNEKLFF.

V usage is TRBV6-1 and J usage is TRBJ2-2, with 8 bases identical to TRBD2. The CDR3 contains 14 residues. Trimming cost V 10 bases and J 5 bases; bases outside gene matches: 9. The germline V gene encodes CDR1 MNHNS and CDR2 SASEGT. CDR3 in amino acids: CAMGRGGQTGELFF. The CDR3 nucleotides read TGTGCCATGGGACGGGGGGGGCAGACCGGGGAGCTGTTTTTT.

The chain is built from TRBV5-6 and TRBJ2-3, with TRBD2 matching over 11 bases. Per the germline V gene, CDR1 is SGHDT and CDR2 is YYEEEE. CDR3 length: 18 residues. V lost 4 bases to trimming and J lost 4 bases; unmatched junction nucleotides: 14. This chain's CDR3 is CASSGGLAGGSYADTQYF. The DNA for the CDR3 is TGTGCCAGCAGCGGTGGGCTAGCGGGAGGCTCCTACGCAGATACGCAGTATTTT.

The rearrangement links TRBV20-1 to TRBJ2-1, with a possible D match to TRBD2 (5 bases). This CDR3 is built from 12 residues. Germline CDR1 reads DFQATT; CDR2 reads SNEGSKA (reference sequence). V was cut by 6 bases and J by 3 bases, with 9 bases left in between. The CDR3 nucleotides are TGCAGTGCCCCGGGATACTACAATGAGCAGTTCTTC. Residues: CSAPGYYNEQFF.

The chain links TRBV4-3 to TRBJ1-3; D remains unclear. V dropped 0 bases and J dropped 1 base, with 19 bases sitting between them. The length of the CDR3 is 19 residues. The V gene's germline CDR1 is LGHNA and CDR2 YSLEER. Written as DNA, the CDR3 is TGCGCCAGCAGCCAAGATCTCCCAAGGATCCTATTATCTGGAAACACCATATATTTT. This encodes CASSQDLPRILLSGNTIYF.

The chain couples TRBV11-2 to TRBJ2-1; 11 nucleotides line up with TRBD2. The V segment lost 3 bases and the J segment 5 bases; nucleotides outside the gene matches: 3. CDR1 and CDR2 from the germline V gene are SGHAT and FQNNGV. This CDR3 comprises 15 residues. The DNA of the CDR3 is TGTGCCAGCAGCTTCGGACTAGCGGGTAACAATGAGCAGTTCTTC. Translating gives CASSFGLAGNNEQFF.

This clonotype was seen a few times. The rearrangement links TRBV5-1 to TRBJ2-5; TRBD1 might be the D (6 bases). V was shortened by 2 bases and J by 2 bases, with 10 bases between the two germline ends. Germline-derived CDR1 and CDR2 are SGHRS and YFSETQ. CDR3 length: 14 residues. DNA of the CDR3: TGCGCCAGCAGCTTCGACGGACAGCAAGAGACCCAGTACTTC. Translation: CASSFDGQQETQYF.

As regards this clonotype: A read error is possible here, since a much larger clone lies one base away. The chain recombines TRBV2 with TRBJ1-1; TRBD1 matches at 7 bases. Germline V CDR1 and CDR2: SNHLY, FYNNEI. Trimming at V came to 8 bases and at J to 0 bases, leaving 15 bases not matched to a gene. The CDR3 extends over 17 amino acids. CDR3 in DNA: TGTGCCAGCCAGGGTAAGACAGGGACTACCATGAACACTGAAGCTTTCTTT. Translated: CASQGKTGTTMNTEAFF.

This clonotype was counted only a few times. The gene calls are TRBV5-6 and TRBJ2-5; D is possibly TRBD2 (5 bases). The CDR3 has 15 residues. V lost 2 bases to trimming and J lost 0 bases, with 11 bases between them. Per the germline V gene, CDR1 is SGHDT and CDR2 is YYEEEE. CDR3 DNA sequence: TGTGCCAGCAGCTTCGGGCTAGCTAACCAAGAGACCCAGTACTTC. Translation gives CASSFGLANQETQYF.

The chain recombines TRBV25-1 with TRBJ2-3, with D unresolved. The CDR3 extends over 14 amino acids. The V end was cut by 2 bases, the J end by 6 bases, with 12 bases between. Looked up from germline, CDR1 is MGHDK and CDR2 is SYGVNS. CDR3 in DNA: TGTGCCAGCAGTGAAAGGTTCGTCTTGGATACGCAGTATTTT. Translated: CASSERFVLDTQYF. The entire variable domain, with the rest obtained from reference TRBV25-1 and TRBJ2-3, is as follows: EADIYQTPRYLVIGTGKKITLECSQTMGHDKMYWYQQDPGMELHLIHYSYGVNSTEKGDLSSESTVSRIRTEHFPLTLESARPSHTSQYLCASSERFVLDTQYFGPGTRLTVL.

The chain has TRBV15 and TRBJ2-3; 8 nucleotides align to TRBD2. Germline CDR1 and CDR2: LNHNV and YYDKDF (reference sequence). V was pared by 0 bases and J by 0 bases, with 2 bases of the junction left unmatched. The CDR3 is made up of 16 amino acids. The CDR3 sequence is CATSRELAASTDTQYF. CDR3 nucleotide sequence: TGTGCCACCAGCAGAGAACTAGCGGCTAGCACAGATACGCAGTATTTT.

J is TRBJ1-6 and V is TRBV7-3; D ambiguous. The CDR3 is 13 amino acids. Germline values: CDR1 SGHTA, CDR2 FQGTGA. Trimming took 4 bases from V and 3 from J, leaving 4 bases between them. The CDR3 sequence is CASSCGYNSPLHF. The CDR3 DNA reads TGTGCCAGCAGCTGTGGCTATAATTCACCCCTCCACTTT.

CDR3: CASSRRTGGTGANVLTF. CDR3 nucleotide sequence: TGTGCCAGCAGTCGGAGGACAGGGGGGACTGGGGCCAACGTCCTGACTTTC. The V call is TRBV2, the J call TRBJ2-6; the match to TRBD1 covers 10 bases. The CDR3 totals 17 residues. The ends lost 5 bases at V and 2 bases at J; junction bases unmatched: 6. Germline CDR1 and CDR2: SNHLY and FYNNEI.

This clonotype was observed a few times. V is TRBV25-1 and J is TRBJ2-1; 10 bases agree with TRBD1. The germline V gene encodes CDR1 MGHDK and CDR2 SYGVNS. The trim removed 4 bases at V and 14 bases at J, leaving 5 bases unmatched. This CDR3 is built from 12 residues. The CDR3 here is CASSGGQGREFF. CDR3 coding DNA: TGTGCCAGCAGTGGGGGACAGGGGAGAGAGTTCTTC.

This clonotype was detected only a few times. J is TRBJ1-1 and V is TRBV7-2; D is uncertain. This CDR3 has 13 amino acids. Germline loops: CDR1 SGHTA, CDR2 FQGNSA. Between the trimmed V and J ends, which lost 1 base and 4 bases, there was a span of 7 bases. The CDR3 DNA follows: TGTGCCAGCAGCTTAGTAGAGTTCACTGAAGCTTTCTTT. Translating it yields CASSLVEFTEAFF.

This clonotype has more than one count but fewer than ten. The rearrangement joins TRBV3-1 to TRBJ2-7; 7 nucleotides agree with TRBD1. V trimming: 3 bases; J trimming: 9 bases; junction bases outside the gene matches: 8. Germline V gene lookup returns CDR1 LGHDT and CDR2 YNNKEL (reference sequence). The CDR3 spans 13 residues. This CDR3 reads CASSQGQTLGQYF. In nucleotides, the CDR3 is TGTGCCAGCAGCCAGGGACAGACCCTGGGGCAGTACTTC.

The chain is built from TRBV12-3 or TRBV12-4 and TRBJ2-3; tentatively, D is TRBD1 (6 bases). V gave up 5 bases and J gave up 2 bases, with 17 bases separating them. The CDR3 runs to 16 residues. The CDR3 is CASSLGQLRTTDTQYF. In nucleotides, the CDR3 is TGTGCCAGCAGTCTCGGACAGTTACGGACCACAGATACGCAGTATTTT.

This chain links TRBV27 with TRBJ2-7, with D perhaps matching TRBD1 (6 bases). Trimming stripped 4 bases from V and 3 bases from J, with 19 bases between. Germline V gene data show CDR1 as MNHEY and CDR2 as SMNVEV (reference sequence). This CDR3 region has 16 residues. The CDR3 here is CASSYLRGEGDYEQYF. The CDR3 DNA is TGTGCCAGCAGTTACCTGAGAGGCGAGGGGGACTACGAGCAGTACTTC.

There are many counts of this clonotype. The chain employs TRBV6-5 and TRBJ2-7; 7 bases fit TRBD2. CDR3 length equals 13 residues. Per germline, CDR1 MNHEY and CDR2 SVGAGI. Trimming at V came to 0 bases and at J to 7 bases, leaving 3 bases not matched to a gene. In DNA form, the CDR3 reads TGTGCCAGCAGTTACTCCCCAGCGGGGGAGCAGTACTTC. It translates to CASSYSPAGEQYF.

The J gene is TRBJ2-6, the V gene TRBV4-3; TRBD2 agrees at 11 bases. Germline V gives CDR1 LGHNA, CDR2 YSLEER. V was clipped by 3 bases and J by 3 bases; unmatched bases: 4. There are 17 residues in the CDR3. In nucleotides, the CDR3 is TGCGCCAGCAGCCAGCTAGCGGGGGGTGGTGGGGCCAACGTCCTGACTTTC. Protein: CASSQLAGGGGANVLTF.

There are a few counts of this clonotype. The V gene is TRBV4-1, the J gene TRBJ2-5; 13 bases match TRBD2. V was clipped by 0 bases and J by 4 bases; unmatched bases: 11. The CDR3 runs 19 residues. Germline assignment: CDR1 MGHRA and CDR2 YSYEKL. CDR3 coding DNA: TGCGCCAGCAGCCAAGATATGGGGGGGACTAGCGGGAAAAGAGAGACCCAGTACTTC. As protein: CASSQDMGGTSGKRETQYF.

With respect to this clonotype: Its ends do not fully match the called genes, so a read error is possible. The V call is TRBV29-1, the J call TRBJ1-2; D not resolved. Germline V gene lookup returns CDR1 SQVTM and CDR2 ANQGSEA. The length of the CDR3 is 13 residues. CDR3 in DNA: TGCAACGTTGAAGACGGGAGGAACTATGGCTACACCTTC. Translating it yields CNVEDGRNYGYTF.